Sequencing of this T cell receptor (beta chain) was carried out in a study of response to subunit inactivated influenza vaccine. Broader study findings: Every seasonal influenza vaccination brings in few new T cells, the authors suggested.

Losses at the gene ends were 6 bases for V and 2 bases for J; bases not matched to a gene: 10. The CDR3 is 16 residues long. With respect to this clonotype: Its antigen is currently unknown.

TCRdb reanalysed the RT-PCR reads using MiXCR and keeps one entry per CDR3 protein. The sample has hundreds of thousands of distinct CDR3 sequences, 10% to 15% seen once. The genes are TRBV12-3 or TRBV12-4 and TRBJ2-3, with 8 bases aligning to TRBD2. Sequences were derived from PBMCs from blood, sampled on the day of vaccination. The TCR sequence derives from a man aged 45-65 years who received an inactivated influenza vaccine. DNA for the CDR3: TGTGCCAGCAGGACCTTGGATAGCGGGGACACAGATACGCAGTATTTT. Its protein is CASRTLDSGDTDTQYF.